This TCR beta chain was obtained from a study of shared clonotypes between healthy human individuals. Genomic DNA (from each subset) was split evenly across several immunoSEQ plates. Per the original data handling: Filtering differed for immunoSEQ, which gave only junction sequences without quality scores. This table comes from immunoSEQ multiplex PCR, and its TCRdb copy is limited to in-frame clones, with some not included. V, J and clone size derive from that table, while D and trimming were established from the DNA sequence. The sample contains 1,400,000 or so clones, around 98.5% of which appear only once. There are 11 residues in the CDR3. From germline, CDR1 is DFQATT and CDR2 SNEGSKA (reference sequence). Trimming removed 6 bases from V and 5 bases from J, with 11 bases in between.

The chain is built from TRBV20-1 and TRBJ2-7; D unclear. The TCR sequence derives from a man between 25 and 39 years old in good health. Input material: naive CD4+ T cells sorted from blood. Specified subset: CD45RA+ positively selected. CDR3 loop: CSATPGHEQYF. CDR3 DNA sequence: TGCAGTGCCACTCCAGGTCACGAGCAGTACTTC.